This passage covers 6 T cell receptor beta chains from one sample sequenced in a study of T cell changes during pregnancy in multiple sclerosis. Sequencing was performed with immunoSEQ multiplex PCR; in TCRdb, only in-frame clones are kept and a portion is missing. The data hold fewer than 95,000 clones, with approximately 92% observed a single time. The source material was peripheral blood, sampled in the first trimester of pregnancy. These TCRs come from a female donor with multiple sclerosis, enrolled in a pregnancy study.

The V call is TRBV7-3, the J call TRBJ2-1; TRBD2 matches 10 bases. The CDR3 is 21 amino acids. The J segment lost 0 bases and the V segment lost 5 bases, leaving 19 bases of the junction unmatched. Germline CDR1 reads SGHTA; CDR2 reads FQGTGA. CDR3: CASSPHARVAGGRSSYNEQFF. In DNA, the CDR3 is TGTGCCAGCAGCCCCCACGCCCGAGTAGCGGGGGGCCGAAGCTCCTACAATGAGCAGTTCTTC.

Written as DNA, the CDR3 is TGTGCCAGCAGCGTAGGTGGAGACTACAATGAGCAGTTCTTC. It yields the protein CASSVGGDYNEQFF. The chain carries TRBV9 and TRBJ2-1; D uncertain. The length of the CDR3 is 14 residues. V dropped 0 bases and J dropped 3 bases, with 7 bases sitting between them. Germline lookup yields CDR1 SGDLS and CDR2 YYNGEE.

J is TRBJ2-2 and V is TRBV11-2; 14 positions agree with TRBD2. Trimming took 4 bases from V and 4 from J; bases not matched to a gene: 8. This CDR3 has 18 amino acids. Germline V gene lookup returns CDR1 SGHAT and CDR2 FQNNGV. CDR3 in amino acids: CASSSLRTSGGFTGELFF. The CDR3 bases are TGTGCCAGCAGCTCCTTACGGACTAGCGGGGGGTTCACCGGGGAGCTGTTTTTT. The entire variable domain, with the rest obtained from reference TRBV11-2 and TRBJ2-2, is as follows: EAGVAQSPRYKIIEKRQSVAFWCNPISGHATLYWYQQILGQGPKLLIQFQNNGVVDDSQLPKDRFSAERLKGVDSTLKIQPAKLEDSAVYLCASSSLRTSGGFTGELFFGEGSRLTVL.

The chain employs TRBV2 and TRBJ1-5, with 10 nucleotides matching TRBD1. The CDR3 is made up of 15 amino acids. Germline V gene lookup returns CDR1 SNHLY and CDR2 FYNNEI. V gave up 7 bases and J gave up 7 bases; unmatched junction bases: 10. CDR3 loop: CASKVTGTGEQPQHF. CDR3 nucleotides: TGTGCCAGCAAAGTGACTGGGACAGGGGAGCAGCCCCAGCATTTT.

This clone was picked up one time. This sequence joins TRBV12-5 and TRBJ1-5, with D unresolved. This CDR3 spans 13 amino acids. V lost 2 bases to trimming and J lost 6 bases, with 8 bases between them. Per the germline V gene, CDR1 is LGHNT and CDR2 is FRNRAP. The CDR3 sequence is CASGLSHGQPQHF. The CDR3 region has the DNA TGTGCTAGTGGTTTGTCCCACGGTCAGCCCCAGCATTTT. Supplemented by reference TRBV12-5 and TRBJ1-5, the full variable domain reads DARVTQTPRHKVTEMGQEVTMRCQPILGHNTVFWYRQTMMQGLELLAYFRNRAPLDDSGMPKDRFSAEMPDATLATLKIQPSEPRDSAVYFCASGLSHGQPQHFGDGTRLSIL.

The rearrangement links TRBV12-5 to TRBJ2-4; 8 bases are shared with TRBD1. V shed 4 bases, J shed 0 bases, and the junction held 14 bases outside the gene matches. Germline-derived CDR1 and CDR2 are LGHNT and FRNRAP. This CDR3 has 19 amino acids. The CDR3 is CASGSYPKDRVLAKNIQYF. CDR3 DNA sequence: TGTGCTAGTGGTTCCTACCCTAAGGACAGGGTGCTAGCCAAAAACATTCAGTACTTC. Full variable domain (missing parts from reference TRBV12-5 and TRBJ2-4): DARVTQTPRHKVTEMGQEVTMRCQPILGHNTVFWYRQTMMQGLELLAYFRNRAPLDDSGMPKDRFSAEMPDATLATLKIQPSEPRDSAVYFCASGSYPKDRVLAKNIQYFGAGTRLSVL.